These T cell receptor beta chains were read from a single sample in a study of regulatory T cells in long-lasting Graves disease. TCRdb itself ran the multiplex PCR reads through MiXCR, one entry per CDR3 protein. The sample lists 300,000 to 400,000 distinct CDR3 sequences, approximately 15% occurring once. These sequences were also reported in another study, on T cells in Graves' hyperthyroidism and ophthalmopathy.

Sequenced here: peripheral blood mononuclear cells (PBMCs), sampled at new diagnosis, from a patient treated with antithyroid drugs. All receptors come from a man aged 40-49 years with Graves disease. Each CDR3 is given with its conserved first and last residue. A D gene is named only where the DNA matches it firmly. Clone size appears in some rows only: once, few, many, or a class for an expanded clone.

.	TRBV27	TRBD2	TRBJ2-3	CASSLGGLAGNTDTQYF	TGTGCCAGCAGTTTAGGGGGACTAGCGGGGAACACAGATACGCAGTATTTT
many	TRBV7-9	.	TRBJ2-1	CASIGSSYNEQFF	TGTGCCAGCATAGGGAGCTCCTACAATGAGCAGTTCTTC
many	TRBV2	TRBD1	TRBJ2-2	CASSDEQGVRTGELFF	TGTGCCAGCAGTGACGAGCAGGGGGTGAGGACCGGGGAGCTGTTTTTT
many	TRBV6-2/TRBV6-3	.	TRBJ1-4	CASSYNGLREKLFF	TGTGCCAGCAGTTATAACGGGCTACGTGAAAAACTGTTTTTT
.	TRBV5-4	TRBD1	TRBJ2-1	CASSWGQGLNEQLF	TGTGCCAGCAGCTGGGGACAGGGGTTGAATGAGCAGCTCTTC
.	TRBV10-3	TRBD1	TRBJ1-5	CAISDSGQGGGQPQHF	TGTGCCATCAGTGACTCGGGACAGGGCGGGGGTCAGCCCCAGCATTTT
.	TRBV12-3/TRBV12-4	.	TRBJ2-7	CASSVQLASYEQYF	TGTGCCAGCAGTGTCCAGTTGGCCTCCTACGAGCAGTACTTC
many	TRBV7-2	TRBD2	TRBJ2-5	CASSLFRTSGGQETQYF	TGTGCCAGCAGCTTATTCAGGACTAGCGGGGGCCAAGAGACCCAGTACTTC
few	TRBV24-1	.	TRBJ1-5	CATSDRRGNQPQHF	TGTGCCACCAGTGACCGGCGGGGCAATCAGCCCCAGCATTTT
many	TRBV24-1	TRBD1	TRBJ2-2	CATSDYRDRGNTGELFF	TGTGCCACCAGTGATTACCGGGACAGGGGGAACACCGGGGAGCTGTTTTTT
many	TRBV2	TRBD2	TRBJ2-5	CASSRGGAGQETQYF	TGTGCCAGCAGTCGGGGGGGCGCAGGGCAAGAGACCCAGTACTTC
.	TRBV5-1	.	TRBJ1-3	CASSLAVDQGNTIYF	TGCGCCAGCAGCTTGGCGGTAGACCAGGGAAACACCATATATTTT
many	TRBV7-9	.	TRBJ2-7	CASTGTAPYEQYF	TGTGCCAGCACCGGGACTGCACCCTACGAGCAGTACTTC
many	TRBV27	TRBD2	TRBJ2-3	CASRTAGGPTDTQYF	TGTGCCAGCAGAACGGCGGGGGGACCCACAGATACGCAGTATTTT
many	TRBV27	.	TRBJ2-1	CASSLAGAGFNEQFF	TGTGCCAGCAGTCTCGCCGGGGCAGGATTCAATGAGCAGTTCTTC
.	TRBV10-3	TRBD1	TRBJ1-2	CAIGPGQEYHEYGYTF	TGTGCCATTGGACCGGGACAGGAGTATCACGAATATGGCTACACCTTC
.	TRBV7-7	.	TRBJ1-6	CASSSTRNSPLHF	TGTGCTAGCAGCTCAACGCGGAATTCACCCCTCCACTTT
many	TRBV5-5	.	TRBJ1-4	CASSLAGVGEKLFF	TGTGCCAGCAGCTTAGCAGGGGTCGGTGAAAAACTGTTTTTT
many	TRBV9	.	TRBJ2-7	CASSVDEGAVGEQYF	TGTGCCAGCAGCGTAGATGAAGGGGCAGTAGGCGAGCAGTACTTC
many	TRBV11-2	.	TRBJ2-2	CASSLPQAQRASELFF	TGTGCCAGCAGCTTGCCCCAAGCACAGCGGGCCTCGGAGCTGTTTTTT
few	TRBV6-1	.	TRBJ1-6	CASSAPGIPNSPLHF	TGTGCCAGCAGTGCGCCGGGGATACCTAATTCACCCCTCCACTTT
many	TRBV11-3	TRBD2	TRBJ2-5	CASSPGLAALGQETQYF	TGTGCCAGCAGCCCGGGACTAGCCGCCCTCGGACAAGAGACCCAGTACTTC
many	TRBV7-2	.	TRBJ2-1	CASSLGDARYNEQFF	TGTGCCAGCAGCTTAGGAGACGCCAGGTACAATGAGCAGTTCTTC
.	TRBV19	TRBD2	TRBJ2-3	CASRKRGLSTDTQYF	TGTGCCAGTAGGAAGCGGGGACTAAGCACAGATACGCAGTATTTT
many	TRBV7-6	.	TRBJ1-5	CASSLEQPGNQPQHF	TGTGCCAGCAGCTTAGAGCAGCCCGGCAATCAGCCCCAGCATTTT
.	TRBV20-1	.	TRBJ1-5	CSARSDADQPQHF	TGCAGTGCTAGAAGCGATGCCGATCAGCCCCAGCATTTT
few	TRBV11-2	.	TRBJ1-4	CASSLTGTYNEKLFF	TGTGCCAGCAGCCTTACGGGGACCTATAATGAAAAACTGTTTTTT
many	TRBV30	TRBD2	TRBJ2-5	CAWSGSGGQETQYF	TGTGCCTGGAGCGGTAGCGGGGGGCAAGAGACCCAGTACTTC
few	TRBV12-3/TRBV12-4	.	TRBJ1-3	CASSFYGAGGNTIYF	TGTGCCAGCAGTTTTTACGGGGCAGGAGGAAACACCATATATTTT
many	TRBV7-2	.	TRBJ2-3	CASSQRQDLTQYF	TGTGCCAGCAGTCAGAGACAGGACCTTACGCAGTATTTT
many	TRBV20-1	.	TRBJ1-2	CSAIKGPAGYTF	TGCAGTGCTATCAAGGGTCCCGCAGGCTACACCTTC
many	TRBV20-1	.	TRBJ1-1	CSWGWTEAFF	TGCAGTTGGGGGTGGACTGAAGCTTTCTTT
many	TRBV20-1	TRBD2	TRBJ2-5	CSATPGREETQYF	TGCAGTGCCACCCCAGGGAGGGAAGAGACCCAGTACTTC
many	TRBV10-3	.	TRBJ2-1	CAISRDSPRDNEQFF	TGTGCCATCAGTCGGGACTCACCCAGGGACAATGAGCAGTTCTTC
many	TRBV7-2	.	TRBJ1-3	CASSSTPISGNTIYF	TGTGCCAGCAGCTCGACACCAATCTCTGGAAACACCATATATTTT
.	TRBV7-2	TRBD1	TRBJ2-5	CASSVQTGSWYF	TGTGCCAGCAGCGTACAGACAGGGAGTTGGTACTTC
.	TRBV19	.	TRBJ2-5	CASSIASAVETQYF	TGTGCCAGTAGCATCGCCTCCGCTGTGGAGACCCAGTACTTC
many	TRBV5-1	.	TRBJ1-1	CASSQDVWENTEAFF	TGCGCCAGCAGCCAGGACGTGTGGGAGAACACTGAAGCTTTCTTT
many	TRBV20-1	TRBD1	TRBJ1-1	CSAVLRGYFPNTEAFF	TGCAGTGCTGTCCTCAGGGGGTACTTCCCAAACACTGAAGCTTTCTTT
many	TRBV5-1	TRBD2	TRBJ2-4	CASSSSAGGRYGAKNIQYF	TGCGCCAGCAGCTCCTCAGCGGGAGGGCGATACGGGGCCAAAAACATTCAGTACTTC
many	TRBV7-9	TRBD1	TRBJ2-3	CASSPRTGPNTDTQYF	TGTGCCAGCAGCCCACGGACAGGGCCAAACACAGATACGCAGTATTTT
many	TRBV5-1	.	TRBJ1-6	CASSLGGISPLHF	TGCGCCAGCAGCTTGGGGGGGATATCACCCCTCCACTTT
.	TRBV5-6	TRBD2	TRBJ2-3	CASSLRTSGGATDTQYF	TGTGCCAGCAGCTTGCGGACTAGCGGGGGGGCAACAGATACGCAGTATTTT
many	TRBV7-2	.	TRBJ2-7	CASSWQADEQYF	TGTGCCAGCAGCTGGCAGGCGGACGAGCAGTACTTC
many	TRBV2	TRBD1	TRBJ1-5	CASSDQGAYQPQHF	TGTGCCAGCAGTGACCAGGGGGCTTATCAGCCCCAGCATTTT
.	TRBV29-1	.	TRBJ2-1	CSVVWNEQFF	TGCAGCGTTGTATGGAATGAGCAGTTCTTC
many	TRBV6-1	.	TRBJ1-2	CASSEGQEYGYTF	TGTGCCAGCAGTGAAGGACAGGAGTATGGCTACACCTTC
.	TRBV7-9	.	TRBJ2-4	CASSSFGAKNIQYF	TGTGCCAGCAGCTCCTTTGGGGCCAAAAACATTCAGTACTTC
.	TRBV7-9	.	TRBJ2-5	CASSFGNSQPETQYF	TGTGCCAGCAGCTTCGGCAACTCTCAGCCAGAGACCCAGTACTTC
once	TRBV29-1	.	TRBJ2-7	CSVLGGSYEQYF	TGCAGCGTTCTTGGGGGGTCCTACGAGCAGTACTTC
many	TRBV10-3	.	TRBJ2-7	CAISEDAGTRASYEQYF	TGTGCCATCAGTGAAGATGCCGGGACAAGAGCTTCCTACGAGCAGTACTTC
many	TRBV6-1	TRBD2	TRBJ2-1	CASRVSGGTEQFF	TGTGCCAGCCGTGTCAGCGGGGGTACTGAGCAGTTCTTC
once	TRBV5-1	TRBD1	TRBJ1-6	CASSRGQGEASYNSPLHF	TGCGCCAGCAGCCGGGGACAGGGAGAAGCCTCCTATAATTCACCCCTCCACTTT
few	TRBV27	.	TRBJ2-7	CASRPGHLSYEQYF	TGTGCCAGCAGGCCGGGACATCTCTCCTACGAGCAGTACTTC